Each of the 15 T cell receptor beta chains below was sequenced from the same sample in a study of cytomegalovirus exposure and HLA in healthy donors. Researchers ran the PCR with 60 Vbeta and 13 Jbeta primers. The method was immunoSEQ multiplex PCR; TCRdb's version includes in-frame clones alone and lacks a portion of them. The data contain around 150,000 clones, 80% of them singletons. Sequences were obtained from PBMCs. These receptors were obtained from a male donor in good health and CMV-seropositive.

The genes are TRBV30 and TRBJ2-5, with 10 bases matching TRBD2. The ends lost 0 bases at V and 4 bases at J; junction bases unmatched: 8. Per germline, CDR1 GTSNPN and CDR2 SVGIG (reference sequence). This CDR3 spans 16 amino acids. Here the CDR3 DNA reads TGTGCCTGGAGTGTAGTAGCGGGAGGAGGGGGAGAGACCCAGTACTTC. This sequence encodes CAWSVVAGGGGETQYF.

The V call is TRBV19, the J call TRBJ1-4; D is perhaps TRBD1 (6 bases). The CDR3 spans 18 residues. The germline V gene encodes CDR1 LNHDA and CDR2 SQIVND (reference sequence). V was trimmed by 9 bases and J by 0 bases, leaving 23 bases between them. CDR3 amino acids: CASRASTGHLATNEKLFF. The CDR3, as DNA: TGTGCCAGCAGGGCCAGTACGGGACACCTAGCAACTAATGAAAAACTGTTTTTT.

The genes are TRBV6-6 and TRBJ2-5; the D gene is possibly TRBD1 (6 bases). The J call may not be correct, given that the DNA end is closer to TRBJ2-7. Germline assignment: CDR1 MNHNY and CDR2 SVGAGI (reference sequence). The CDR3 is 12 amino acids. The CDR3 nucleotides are TGTGCCACAGGGGAAAGGGGCTACGAGCAGTACTTC. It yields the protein CATGERGYEQYF.

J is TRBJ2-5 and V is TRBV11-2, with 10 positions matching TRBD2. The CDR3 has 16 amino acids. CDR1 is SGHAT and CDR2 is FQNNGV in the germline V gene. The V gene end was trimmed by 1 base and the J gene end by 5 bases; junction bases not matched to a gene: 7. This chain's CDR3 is CASSLVPSGRGETQYF. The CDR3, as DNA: TGTGCCAGCAGCTTAGTCCCTAGCGGGAGAGGTGAGACCCAGTACTTC.

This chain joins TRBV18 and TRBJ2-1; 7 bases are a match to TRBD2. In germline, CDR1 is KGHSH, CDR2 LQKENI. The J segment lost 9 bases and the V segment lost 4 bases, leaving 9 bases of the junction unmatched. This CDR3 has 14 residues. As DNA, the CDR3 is TGTGCCAGCTCACTGCGGACTAGTAGGCTTGAGCAGTTCTTC. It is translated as CASSLRTSRLEQFF. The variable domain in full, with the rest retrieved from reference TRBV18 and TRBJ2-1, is NAGVMQNPRHLVRRRGQEARLRCSPMKGHSHVYWYRQLPEEGLKFMVYLQKENIIDESGMPKERFSAEFPKEGPSILRIQQVVRGDSAAYFCASSLRTSRLEQFFGPGTRLTVL.

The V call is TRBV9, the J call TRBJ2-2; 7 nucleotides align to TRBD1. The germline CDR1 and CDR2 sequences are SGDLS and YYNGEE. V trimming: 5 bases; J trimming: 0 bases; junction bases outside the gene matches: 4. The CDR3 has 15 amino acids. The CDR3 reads CASSLTGANTGELFF. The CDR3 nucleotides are TGTGCCAGCAGTCTAACAGGGGCGAACACCGGGGAGCTGTTTTTT.

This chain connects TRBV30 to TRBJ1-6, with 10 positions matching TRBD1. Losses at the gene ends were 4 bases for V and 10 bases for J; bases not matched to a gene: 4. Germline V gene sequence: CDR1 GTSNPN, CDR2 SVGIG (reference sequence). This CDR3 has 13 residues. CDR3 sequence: CAWIRDRGSPLHF. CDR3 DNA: TGTGCCTGGATCCGGGACAGGGGATCACCCCTCCACTTT.

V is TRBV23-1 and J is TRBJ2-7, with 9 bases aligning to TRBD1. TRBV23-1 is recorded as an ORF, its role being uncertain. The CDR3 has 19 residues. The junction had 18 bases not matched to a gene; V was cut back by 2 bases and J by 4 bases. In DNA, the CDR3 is TGCGCCAGCAGTCAACCGATACCTCCGGGACAGGGACCTCCTTACGAGCAGTACTTC. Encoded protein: CASSQPIPPGQGPPYEQYF.

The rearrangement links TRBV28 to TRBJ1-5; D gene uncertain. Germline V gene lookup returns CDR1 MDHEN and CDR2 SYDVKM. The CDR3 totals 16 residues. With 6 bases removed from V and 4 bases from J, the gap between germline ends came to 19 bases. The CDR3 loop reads CASRSDTYTINQPQHF. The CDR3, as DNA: TGTGCCAGCAGATCAGATACTTACACTATTAATCAGCCCCAGCATTTT.

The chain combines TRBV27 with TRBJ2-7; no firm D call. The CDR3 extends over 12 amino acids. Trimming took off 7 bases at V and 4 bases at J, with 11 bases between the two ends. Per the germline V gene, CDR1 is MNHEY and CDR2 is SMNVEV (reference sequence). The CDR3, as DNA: TGTGCCAGCAAATCGGGTCTTTACGAGCAGTACTTC. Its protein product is CASKSGLYEQYF.

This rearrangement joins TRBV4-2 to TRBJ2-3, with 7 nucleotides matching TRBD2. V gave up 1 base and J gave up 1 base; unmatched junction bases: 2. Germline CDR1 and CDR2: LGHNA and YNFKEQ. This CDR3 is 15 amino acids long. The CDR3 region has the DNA TGTGCCAGCAGCCAAGCAACTAGCGGCACAGATACGCAGTATTTT. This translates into CASSQATSGTDTQYF.

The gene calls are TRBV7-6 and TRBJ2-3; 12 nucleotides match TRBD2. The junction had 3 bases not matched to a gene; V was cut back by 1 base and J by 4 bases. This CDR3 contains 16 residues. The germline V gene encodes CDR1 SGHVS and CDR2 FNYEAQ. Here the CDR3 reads CASSLELAGGPDTQYF. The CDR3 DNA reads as TGTGCCAGCAGCTTAGAACTAGCGGGAGGACCAGATACGCAGTATTTT.

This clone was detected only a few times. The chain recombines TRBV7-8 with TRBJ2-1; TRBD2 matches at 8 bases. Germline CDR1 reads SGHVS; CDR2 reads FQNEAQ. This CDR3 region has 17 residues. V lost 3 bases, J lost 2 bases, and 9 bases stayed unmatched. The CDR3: CASSFDGGGPAYNEQFF. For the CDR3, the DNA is TGTGCCAGCAGCTTTGACGGGGGGGGACCGGCCTACAATGAGCAGTTCTTC.

CDR3 DNA sequence: TGTGCCAGCCTTGGGACAGGGGGTTATCAGCCCCAGCATTTT. It is translated as CASLGTGGYQPQHF. The chain carries TRBV28 and TRBJ1-5; 11 bases match TRBD1. V gave up 8 bases and J gave up 5 bases; unmatched junction bases: 5. CDR1 is MDHEN and CDR2 is SYDVKM in the germline V gene. The CDR3 covers 14 residues.

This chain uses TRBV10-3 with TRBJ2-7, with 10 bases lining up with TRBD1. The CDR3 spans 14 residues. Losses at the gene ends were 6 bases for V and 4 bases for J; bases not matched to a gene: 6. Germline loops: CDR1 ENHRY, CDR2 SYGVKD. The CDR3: CAISLGQGKYEQYF. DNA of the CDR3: TGTGCCATCAGCCTGGGACAGGGGAAATACGAGCAGTACTTC.